The 12 T cell receptor beta chains reported below all come from one sample, sequenced in a study of OX40 agonist ivuxolimab in advanced cancers. The method was immunoSEQ multiplex PCR; TCRdb's version includes in-frame clones alone and lacks a portion of them. Here the sample spans tens of thousands of clones, about 85% being singletons. Material: CD4+ or CD8+ T cells sorted from blood, obtained in a trial of the OX40 agonist ivuxolimab. The receptors shown here come from an adult with an advanced solid tumor such as melanoma, head and neck, liver or kidney cancer.

The chain combines TRBV29-1 with TRBJ2-1; D may be TRBD1 (6 bases). V was clipped by 4 bases and J by 4 bases, with 17 bases between them. There are 15 residues in the CDR3. Germline V gene data show CDR1 as SQVTM and CDR2 as ANQGSEA. The CDR3: CSVADRGQGYNEQFF. DNA for the CDR3: TGCAGCGTTGCTGATCGGGGCCAGGGGTACAATGAGCAGTTCTTC.

This chain joins TRBV2 and TRBJ1-5; D uncertain. V was pared by 7 bases and J by 7 bases, with 17 bases between. CDR1 is SNHLY and CDR2 is FYNNEI in the germline V gene. CDR3 length equals 14 residues. The CDR3, as DNA: TGTGCCAGCACTATAGCGGGTCGTCGACAGCCCCAGCATTTT. This translates into CASTIAGRRQPQHF.

This sequence joins TRBV10-3 and TRBJ1-5; TRBD1 matches at 7 bases. The CDR3 sequence is 17 residues long. CDR1 is ENHRY and CDR2 is SYGVKD in the germline V gene. V lost 5 bases to trimming and J lost 0 bases; unmatched junction nucleotides: 10. The CDR3 sequence: CAISRDSRSHSNQPQHF. CDR3 DNA: TGTGCCATCAGTCGGGACAGTCGTTCCCATAGCAATCAGCCCCAGCATTTT.

The rearrangement uses TRBV9 and TRBJ2-4; 8 bases match TRBD1. In germline, CDR1 is SGDLS, CDR2 YYNGEE. The J segment lost 5 bases and the V segment lost 0 bases, leaving 7 bases of the junction unmatched. CDR3 size: 16 residues. The CDR3 sequence: CASSVGGTGYENIQYF. Here the CDR3 DNA reads TGTGCCAGCAGCGTAGGTGGGACAGGCTATGAAAACATTCAGTACTTC.

This clone appeared once. The J gene is TRBJ1-6, the V gene TRBV9; no definite D call. In germline, CDR1 is SGDLS, CDR2 YYNGEE. The germline V and J ends were trimmed by 3 bases and 7 bases, with 5 bases remaining between them. This CDR3 has 12 amino acids. The CDR3 bases are TGTGCCAGCAGCGACGGGAATTCACCCCTCCACTTT. It codes for CASSDGNSPLHF.

This clone has just a few counts. This chain links TRBV19 with TRBJ2-5, with a weak D call TRBD2 (5 bases). CDR1 is LNHDA and CDR2 is SQIVND in the germline V gene (reference sequence). This CDR3 is built from 13 residues. Trimming stripped 3 bases from V and 5 bases from J, with 10 bases between. As DNA, the CDR3 is TGTGCCAGTAGTATTATGGGAGAGGAGACCCAGTACTTC. Its translation is CASSIMGEETQYF.

The rearrangement links TRBV19 to TRBJ1-6; possibly TRBD1 for D (6 bases). The V gene's germline CDR1 is LNHDA and CDR2 SQIVND (reference sequence). The CDR3 has 13 amino acids. V lost 8 bases and J lost 7, with 12 bases in between. The CDR3 DNA sequence: TGTGCCAGTCGGGGGCCGGGGAATTCACCCCTCCACTTT. It translates to CASRGPGNSPLHF.

The chain carries TRBV6-1 and TRBJ1-1; unclear D gene. In germline, CDR1 is MNHNS, CDR2 SASEGT. The V end lost 2 bases, the J end lost 11 bases, and 15 bases lay between the germline ends. This CDR3 contains 13 residues. CDR3 loop: CASSESGRFSAFF. For the CDR3, the DNA is TGTGCCAGCAGTGAATCTGGCCGTTTTAGTGCTTTCTTT.

The chain is built from TRBV7-2 and TRBJ2-7; tentatively, D is TRBD1 (6 bases). Trimming left V 2 bases short and J 2 bases short, with 10 bases between. This CDR3 region has 14 residues. The germline gives CDR1 SGHTA, CDR2 FQGNSA. The CDR3 DNA reads as TGTGCCAGCAGCTTACTAAAGGGGGCCTACGAGCAGTACTTC. Translation gives CASSLLKGAYEQYF.

The rearrangement joins TRBV13 to TRBJ1-1, with 9 bases fitting TRBD1. V dropped 4 bases and J dropped 1; count of bases not matched to a gene: 4. Germline CDR1 reads PRHDT; CDR2 reads FYEKMQ (reference sequence). CDR3 size: 15 residues. CDR3 loop: CASSSPGQGNTEAFF. Here the CDR3 DNA reads TGTGCCAGCAGCTCTCCGGGACAGGGGAACACTGAAGCTTTCTTT.

CDR3: CASSYNGFGEQYF. DNA of the CDR3: TGTGCCAGCAGTTATAACGGGTTCGGAGAGCAGTACTTC. The chain joins TRBV27 to TRBJ2-7, with D unclear. This CDR3 contains 13 residues. The germline V gene has CDR1 MNHEY and CDR2 SMNVEV (reference sequence). V shed 4 bases and J shed 7 bases, with 14 bases lying between them.

The chain carries TRBV28 and TRBJ1-4, with TRBD1 identical over 8 bases. V was clipped by 5 bases and J by 7 bases; unmatched bases: 9. Germline CDR1 is MDHEN and CDR2 is SYDVKM. The CDR3 runs to 15 residues. The CDR3 sequence is CASSDWTGKGEKLFF. The CDR3, as DNA: TGTGCCAGCAGTGACTGGACAGGGAAGGGTGAAAAACTGTTTTTT.